The sequence of this T cell receptor beta chain was determined in a study of T cell repertoires in cytomegalovirus infection. Overall study: Shared public TCR beta signatures pointed to both CMV infection and a matching HLA type.

TCRdb re-called the reads with MiXCR, one entry per CDR3 protein. The repertoire holds hundreds of thousands of distinct CDR3 sequences, with around a third as singletons. For this clonotype: Its antigen remains unknown.

Study-level results: Ex vivo responses were dominated by HLA-C-restricted CMV-specific TCR beta clonotypes.

The sequence derives from a human donor in good health (CMV status not recorded). Some clones in this sample may be carry-over from other donors' samples. The starting material was cultured PBMCs, obtained from culture after CMV antigen stimulation.

DNA for the CDR3: TGTGCCAGCAGTTACCGACGACAGGCCCTGAACACTGAAGCTTTCTTT. Its protein product is CASSYRRQALNTEAFF. The V call is TRBV6-2 or TRBV6-3, the J call TRBJ1-1, with D perhaps TRBD1 (6 bases). CDR3 length equals 16 residues. Germline CDR1 reads MNHEY; CDR2 reads SVGEGT. V lost 2 bases and J 0 bases, leaving 13 bases between the germline ends.